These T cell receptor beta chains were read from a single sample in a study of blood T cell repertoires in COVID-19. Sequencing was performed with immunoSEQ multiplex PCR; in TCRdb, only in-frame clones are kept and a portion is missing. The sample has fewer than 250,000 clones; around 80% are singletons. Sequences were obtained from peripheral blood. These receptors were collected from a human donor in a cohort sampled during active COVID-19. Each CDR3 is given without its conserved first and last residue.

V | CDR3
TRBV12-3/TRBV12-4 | ASSAGVEQF
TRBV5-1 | ASSLVLASNYGYT
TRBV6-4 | ASSRQLREPLGGYT
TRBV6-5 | ASMLGTAKGETQY
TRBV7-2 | ASSGRQQEGDNEQF
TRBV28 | ASRIWESEAF
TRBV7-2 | ASSLGSRETQY
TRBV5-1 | ASSSGRVGEKLF
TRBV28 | ASSSSEGMSYEQY
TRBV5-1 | ASSLGRMVINNEQF
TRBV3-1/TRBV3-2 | ASSQVRAITDTQY
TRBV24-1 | ATGLGGGGGTDTQY
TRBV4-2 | ASSQGTANNYGYT
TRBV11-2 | ASSPRSGGVPEQY
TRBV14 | ASSQKAGRWTNIQY
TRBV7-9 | ASNNRGRTYGYT
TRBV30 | AWEGVPTGELF
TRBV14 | ASSQDLNYGYT